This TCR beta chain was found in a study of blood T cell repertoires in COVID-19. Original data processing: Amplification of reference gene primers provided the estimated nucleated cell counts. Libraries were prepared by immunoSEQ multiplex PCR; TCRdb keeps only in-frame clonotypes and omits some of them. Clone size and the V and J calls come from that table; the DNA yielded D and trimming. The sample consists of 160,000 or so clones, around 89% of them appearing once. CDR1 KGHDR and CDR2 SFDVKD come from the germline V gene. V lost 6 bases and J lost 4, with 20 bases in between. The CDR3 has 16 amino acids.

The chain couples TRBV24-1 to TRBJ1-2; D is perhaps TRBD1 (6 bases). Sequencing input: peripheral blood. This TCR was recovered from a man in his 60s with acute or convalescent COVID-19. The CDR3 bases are TGTGCCACCAGTCCGGGCGGGGGGCGCTCGGGCTATGGCTACACCTTC. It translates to CATSPGGGRSGYGYTF.